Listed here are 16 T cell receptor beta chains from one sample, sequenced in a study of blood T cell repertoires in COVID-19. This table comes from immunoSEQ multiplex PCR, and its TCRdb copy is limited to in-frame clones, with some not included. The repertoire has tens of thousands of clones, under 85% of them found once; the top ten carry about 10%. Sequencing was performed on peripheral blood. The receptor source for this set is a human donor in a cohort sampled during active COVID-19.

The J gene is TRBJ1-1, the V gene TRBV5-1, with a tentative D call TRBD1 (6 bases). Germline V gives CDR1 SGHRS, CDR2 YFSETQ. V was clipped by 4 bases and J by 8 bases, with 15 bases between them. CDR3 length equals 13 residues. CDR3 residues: CASSLLQGFEAFF. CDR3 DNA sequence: TGCGCCAGCAGCCTACTCCAGGGGTTCGAAGCTTTCTTT.

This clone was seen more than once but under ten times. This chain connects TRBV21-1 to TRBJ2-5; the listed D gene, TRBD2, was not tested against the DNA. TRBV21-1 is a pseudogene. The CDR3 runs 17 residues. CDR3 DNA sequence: TGTGCCAGCAGCAAAGGGGTCCTAGTAATGTACCAAGAGACCCAGTACTTC. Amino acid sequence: CASSKGVLVMYQETQYF.

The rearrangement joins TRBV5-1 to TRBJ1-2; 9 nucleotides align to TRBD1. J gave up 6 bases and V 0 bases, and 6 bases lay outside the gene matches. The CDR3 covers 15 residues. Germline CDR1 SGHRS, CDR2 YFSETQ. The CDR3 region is CASSLASGTGHGYTF. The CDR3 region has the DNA TGCGCCAGCAGCTTGGCCTCCGGGACAGGGCATGGCTACACCTTC.

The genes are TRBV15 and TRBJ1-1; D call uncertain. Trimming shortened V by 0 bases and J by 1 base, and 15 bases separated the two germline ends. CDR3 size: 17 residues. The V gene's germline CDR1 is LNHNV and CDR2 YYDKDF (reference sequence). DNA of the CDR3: TGTGCCACCAGCAGAGATGCGGTTGCGGGATCGAACACTGAAGCTTTCTTT. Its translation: CATSRDAVAGSNTEAFF. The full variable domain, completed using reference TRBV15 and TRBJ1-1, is DAMVIQNPRYQVTQFGKPVTLSCSQTLNHNVMYWYQQKSSQAPKLLFHYYDKDFNNEADTPDNFQSRRPNTSFCFLDIRSPGLGDTAMYLCATSRDAVAGSNTEAFFGQGTRLTVV.

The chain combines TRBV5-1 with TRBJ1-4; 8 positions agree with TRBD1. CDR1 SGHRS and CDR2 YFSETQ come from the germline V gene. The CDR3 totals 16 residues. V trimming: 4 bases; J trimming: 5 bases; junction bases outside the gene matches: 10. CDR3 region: CASSGNRQGANEKLFF. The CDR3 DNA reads TGCGCCAGCAGCGGTAATAGGCAGGGGGCCAATGAAAAACTGTTTTTT.

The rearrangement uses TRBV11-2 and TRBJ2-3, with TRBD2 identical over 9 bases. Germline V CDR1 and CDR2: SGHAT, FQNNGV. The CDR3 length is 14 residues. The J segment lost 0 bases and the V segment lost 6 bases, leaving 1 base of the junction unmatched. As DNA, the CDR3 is TGTGCCAGCAGACTAGCGGGTAGCACAGATACGCAGTATTTT. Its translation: CASRLAGSTDTQYF. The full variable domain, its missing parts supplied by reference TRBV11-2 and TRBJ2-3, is EAGVAQSPRYKIIEKRQSVAFWCNPISGHATLYWYQQILGQGPKLLIQFQNNGVVDDSQLPKDRFSAERLKGVDSTLKIQPAKLEDSAVYLCASRLAGSTDTQYFGPGTRLTVL.

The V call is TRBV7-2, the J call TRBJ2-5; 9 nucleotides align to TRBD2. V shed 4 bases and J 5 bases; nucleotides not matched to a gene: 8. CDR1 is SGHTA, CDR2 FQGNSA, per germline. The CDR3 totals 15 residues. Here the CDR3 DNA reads TGTGCCAGCAGCTCCGGTAGCGGGGGAAGGGAGACCCAGTACTTC. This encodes CASSSGSGGRETQYF.

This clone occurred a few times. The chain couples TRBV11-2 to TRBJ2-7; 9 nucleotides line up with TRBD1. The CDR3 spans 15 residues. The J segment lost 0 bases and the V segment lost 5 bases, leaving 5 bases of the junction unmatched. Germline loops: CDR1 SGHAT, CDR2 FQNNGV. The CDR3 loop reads CASSVGQGGSYEQYF. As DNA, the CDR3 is TGTGCCAGCAGCGTGGGACAGGGTGGCTCCTACGAGCAGTACTTC.

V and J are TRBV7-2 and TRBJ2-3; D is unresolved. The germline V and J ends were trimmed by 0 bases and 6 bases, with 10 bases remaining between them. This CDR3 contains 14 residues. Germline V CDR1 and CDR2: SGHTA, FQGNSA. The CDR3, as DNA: TGTGCCAGCAGCTTAGCGGCCAGCGCGGATACGCAGTATTTT. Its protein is CASSLAASADTQYF. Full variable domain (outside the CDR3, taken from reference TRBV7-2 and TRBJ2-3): GAGVSQSPSNKVTEKGKDVELRCDPISGHTALYWYRQSLGQGLEFLIYFQGNSAPDKSGLPSDRFSAERTGGSVSTLTIQRTQQEDSAVYLCASSLAASADTQYFGPGTRLTVL.

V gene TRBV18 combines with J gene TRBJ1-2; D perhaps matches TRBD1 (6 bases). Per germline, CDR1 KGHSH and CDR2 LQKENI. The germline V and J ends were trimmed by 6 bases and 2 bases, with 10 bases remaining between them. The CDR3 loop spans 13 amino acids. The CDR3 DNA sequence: TGTGCCAGCTCCTTGGACAGAAACTATGGCTACACCTTC. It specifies CASSLDRNYGYTF.

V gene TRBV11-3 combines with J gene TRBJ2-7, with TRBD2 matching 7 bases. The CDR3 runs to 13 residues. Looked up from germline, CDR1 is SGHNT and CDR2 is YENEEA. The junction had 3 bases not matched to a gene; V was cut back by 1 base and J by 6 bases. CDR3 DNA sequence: TGTGCCAGCAGCTTAGGTTGGGGGGGCGAGCAGTACTTC. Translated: CASSLGWGGEQYF.

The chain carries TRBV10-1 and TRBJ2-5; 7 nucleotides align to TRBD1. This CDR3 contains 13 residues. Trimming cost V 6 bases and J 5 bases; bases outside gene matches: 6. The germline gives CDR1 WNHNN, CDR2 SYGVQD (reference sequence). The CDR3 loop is CASSRGIGETQYF. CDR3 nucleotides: TGCGCCAGCAGCAGGGGGATCGGGGAGACCCAGTACTTC.

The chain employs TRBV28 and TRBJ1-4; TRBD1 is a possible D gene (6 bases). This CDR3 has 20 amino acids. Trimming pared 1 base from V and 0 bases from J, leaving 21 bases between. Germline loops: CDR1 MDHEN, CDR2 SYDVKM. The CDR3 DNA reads TGTGCCAGCAGTTTATTCGGGCAGGGGCGATTACTTACAACTAATGAAAAACTGTTTTTT. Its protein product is CASSLFGQGRLLTTNEKLFF.

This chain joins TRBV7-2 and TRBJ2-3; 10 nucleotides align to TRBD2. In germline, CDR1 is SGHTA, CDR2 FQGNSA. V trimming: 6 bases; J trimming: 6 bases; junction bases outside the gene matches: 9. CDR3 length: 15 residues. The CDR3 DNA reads TGTGCCAGCAGTCCAAGCGGGGGGGCCATGGATACGCAGTATTTT. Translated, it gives CASSPSGGAMDTQYF.

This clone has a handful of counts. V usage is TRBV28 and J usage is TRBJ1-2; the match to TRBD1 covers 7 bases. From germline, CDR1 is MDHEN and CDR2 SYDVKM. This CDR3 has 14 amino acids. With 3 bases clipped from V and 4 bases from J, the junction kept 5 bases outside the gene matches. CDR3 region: CASSFGTGVYGYTF. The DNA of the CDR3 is TGTGCCAGCAGTTTCGGTACAGGGGTCTATGGCTACACCTTC.

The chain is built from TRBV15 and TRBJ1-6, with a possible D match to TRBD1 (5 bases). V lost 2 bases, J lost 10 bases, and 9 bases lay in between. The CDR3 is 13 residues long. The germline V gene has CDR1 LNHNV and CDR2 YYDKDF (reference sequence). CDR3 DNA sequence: TGTGCCACCAGCAGACGGGGGGACTCACCCCTCCACTTT. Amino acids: CATSRRGDSPLHF.